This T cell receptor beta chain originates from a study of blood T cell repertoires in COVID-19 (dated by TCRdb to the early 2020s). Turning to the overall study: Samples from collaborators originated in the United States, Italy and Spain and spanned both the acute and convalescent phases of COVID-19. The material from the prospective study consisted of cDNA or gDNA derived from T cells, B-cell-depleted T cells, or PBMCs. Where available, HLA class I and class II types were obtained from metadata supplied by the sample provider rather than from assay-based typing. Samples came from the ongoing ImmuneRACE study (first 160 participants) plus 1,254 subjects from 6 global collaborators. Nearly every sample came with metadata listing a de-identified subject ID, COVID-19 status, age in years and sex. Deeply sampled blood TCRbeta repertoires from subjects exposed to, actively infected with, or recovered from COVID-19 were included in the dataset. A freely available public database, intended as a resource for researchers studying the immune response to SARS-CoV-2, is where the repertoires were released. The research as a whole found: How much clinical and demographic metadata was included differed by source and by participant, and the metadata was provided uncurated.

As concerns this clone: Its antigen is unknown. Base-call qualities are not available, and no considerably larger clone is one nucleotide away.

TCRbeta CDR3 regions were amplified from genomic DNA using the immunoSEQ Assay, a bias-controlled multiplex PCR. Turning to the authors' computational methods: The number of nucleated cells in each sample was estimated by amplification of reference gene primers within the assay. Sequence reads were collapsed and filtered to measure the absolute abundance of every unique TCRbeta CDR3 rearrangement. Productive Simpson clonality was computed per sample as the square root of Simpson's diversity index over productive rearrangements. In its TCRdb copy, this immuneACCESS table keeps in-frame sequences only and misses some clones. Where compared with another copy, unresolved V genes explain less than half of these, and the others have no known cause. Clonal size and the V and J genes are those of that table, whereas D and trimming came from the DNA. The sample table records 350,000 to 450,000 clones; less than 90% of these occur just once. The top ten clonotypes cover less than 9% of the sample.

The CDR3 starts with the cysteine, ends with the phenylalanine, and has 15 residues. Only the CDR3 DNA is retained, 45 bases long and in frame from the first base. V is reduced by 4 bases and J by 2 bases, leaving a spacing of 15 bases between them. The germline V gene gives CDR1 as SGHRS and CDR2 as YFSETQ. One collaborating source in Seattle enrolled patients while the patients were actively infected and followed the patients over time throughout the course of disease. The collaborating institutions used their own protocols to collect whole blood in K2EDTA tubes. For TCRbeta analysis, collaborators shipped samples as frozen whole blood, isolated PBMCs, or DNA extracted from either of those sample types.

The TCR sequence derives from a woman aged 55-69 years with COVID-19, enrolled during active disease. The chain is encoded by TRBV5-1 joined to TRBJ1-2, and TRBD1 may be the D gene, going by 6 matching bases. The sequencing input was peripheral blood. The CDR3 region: CASSHSRQGNYGYTF. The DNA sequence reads TGCGCCAGCAGCCACTCAAGGCAGGGGAACTATGGCTACACCTTC. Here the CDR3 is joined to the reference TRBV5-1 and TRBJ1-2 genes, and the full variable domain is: KAGVTQTPRYLIKTRGQQVTLSCSPISGHRSVSWYQQTPGQGLQFLFEYFSETQRNKGNFPGRFSGRQFSNSRSEMNVSTLELGDSALYLCASSHSRQGNYGYTFGSGTRLTVV.